Listed below are T cell receptor beta chains from one sample, sequenced in a study of T cell responses to AZD1222 COVID-19 vaccine. Profiled with immunoSEQ multiplex PCR; TCRdb holds only in-frame clones, not every one. The sample has approximately 120,000 clones; approximately 93% are singletons. This specimen was peripheral blood, taken on day 0 of AZD1222 vaccination. The origin of the receptors is an adult in good health. CDR3s include the opening cysteine and the closing phenylalanine or tryptophan. A D gene is named only where the DNA matches it firmly. Rows may omit the clone size; those that give it use once, few, many or a size class.

j_gene	v_gene	abundance	d_gene	CDR3nt	CDR3aa
TRBJ1-1	TRBV5-1	-	-	TGCGCCAGCAGCAGCTCCGGGACCGCGGGGGACGCTGAAGCTTTCTTT	CASSSSGTAGDAEAFF
TRBJ2-6	TRBV3-1/TRBV3-2	-	TRBD1	TGTGCCAGCAGCCAGGACAGGGGGCTTAGCTCTGGGGCCAACGTCCTGACTTTC	CASSQDRGLSSGANVLTF
TRBJ2-2	TRBV7-9	-	-	TGTGCCAGCAGCCCTAAGGTCCCCGGGGAGCTGTTTTTT	CASSPKVPGELFF
TRBJ2-7	TRBV11-2	-	TRBD2	TGTGCCAGCAGCTCATGGTCCGGCGGGGGTAAATACGAGCAGTACTTC	CASSSWSGGGKYEQYF
TRBJ1-2	TRBV6-1	once	-	TGTGCCAGCAGTGAATTTGTAGGCAGAAACTATGGCTACACCTTC	CASSEFVGRNYGYTF
TRBJ1-2	TRBV5-4	-	-	TGTGCCAGCAGCTTGGGAGGGGGTCACTATGGCTACACCTTC	CASSLGGGHYGYTF
TRBJ1-6	TRBV6-5	-	TRBD1	TGTGCCAGCAGCGACACAGGGGCCGTAAATTCACCCCTCCACTTT	CASSDTGAVNSPLHF
TRBJ2-7	TRBV15	-	-	TGTGCCACCAGCAGAGATCTGGCCTACGAGCAGTACTTC	CATSRDLAYEQYF
TRBJ2-6	TRBV7-9	-	-	TGTGCCAGCAGCTTAGCGGTTGGGTCTGGGGCCAACGTCCTGACTTTC	CASSLAVGSGANVLTF
TRBJ2-3	TRBV24-1	-	TRBD1	TGTGCCACCAGTGAGTCCGGGACAGGGTCGGATACGCAGTATTTT	CATSESGTGSDTQYF
TRBJ2-3	TRBV10-3	-	-	TGTGCCATCAGTGTCTGGACATTCGGGAGCACAGATACGCAGTATTTT	CAISVWTFGSTDTQYF
TRBJ2-2	TRBV6-2/TRBV6-3	-	-	TGTGCCAGCAGCTCAGCAAGGATTACCGGGGAGCTGTTTTTT	CASSSARITGELFF
TRBJ1-2	TRBV19	few	-	TGTGCCAGTAGTATCGGACGGCTGAACTATGGCTACACCTTC	CASSIGRLNYGYTF
TRBJ1-1	TRBV30	-	-	TGTGCCTGCCAACCGAAAATAGAAGCTTTCTTT	CACQPKIEAFF
TRBJ1-4	TRBV10-3	-	-	TGTGCCACCCTGGACCCCGCGGGGGATGAAAAACTGTTTTTT	CATLDPAGDEKLFF
TRBJ1-1	TRBV12-3/TRBV12-4	-	-	TGTGCCAGCAGTTTGGGTTCCCTATGGGCTTTCTTT	CASSLGSLWAFF
TRBJ1-1	TRBV27	once	-	TGTGCCAGCAGTTCCGGGACTCAGGGGTTGGAGGCTTTCTTT	CASSSGTQGLEAFF
TRBJ1-1	TRBV29-1	few	TRBD1	TGCAGCGGAGGGGGCGCCGGTACTGAAGCTTTCTTT	CSGGGAGTEAFF
TRBJ1-5	TRBV5-1	-	-	TGCGCCAGCAGCGGATCCGGGGGGAATCAGCCCCAGCATTTT	CASSGSGGNQPQHF
TRBJ1-6	TRBV3-1/TRBV3-2	-	-	TGTGCCAGCAGCCAAGTCGTCGGTTCTCAATCACCCCTCCACTTT	CASSQVVGSQSPLHF
TRBJ1-4	TRBV18	-	TRBD1	TGTGCCAGCTCACCCCGGAGGGGGCAAGGGGAAAAACTGTTTTTT	CASSPRRGQGEKLFF
TRBJ1-1	TRBV28	once	-	TGTGCCAGCGGGACGCGGTCCGAAGCTTTCTTT	CASGTRSEAFF
TRBJ2-2	TRBV10-1	-	-	TGCGCCAGCAGTGCGGGGGGCGGGACCGGGGAGCTGTTTTTT	CASSAGGGTGELFF
TRBJ1-1	TRBV10-2	-	TRBD1	TGCGCCTCGGGACAGGGACCGAACACTGAAGCTTTCTTT	CASGQGPNTEAFF
TRBJ2-7	TRBV6-4	-	-	TGTGCCAGCAGACCACGGACTCCTCCGAATAACTACGAGCAGTACTTC	CASRPRTPPNNYEQYF
TRBJ2-7	TRBV10-2	once	-	TGCGCCAGCAGGGGAAGCGACCCTAGATACGAGCAGTACTTC	CASRGSDPRYEQYF
TRBJ1-3	TRBV28	-	-	TGTGCCAGCAGCCTGGATGAAGTCTCTGGAAACACCATATATTTT	CASSLDEVSGNTIYF
TRBJ1-5	TRBV24-1	once	-	TGTGCCAACTGGGGGGGGGCCAATCAGCCCCAGCATTTT	CANWGGANQPQHF
TRBJ1-5	TRBV18	-	-	TGTGCCAGCTCACCACGGCAGGACTCTCAGCCCCAGCATTTT	CASSPRQDSQPQHF